The next 30 T cell receptor beta chains were all read from a single sample in a study of T-cell memory formation after mild COVID-19. TCRdb redid the calling of the 5' RACE reads with MiXCR, one entry per CDR3 protein. This table holds about 140,000 distinct CDR3 sequences, approximately 25% found once. The sequencing input was PBMCs or a T cell subset sorted from them (not recorded which). The receptors originated from an adult woman who had mild COVID-19 (a few samples of this study predate the infection). Cell type and time point are not known.

V is TRBV11-2 and J is TRBJ2-1, with D unresolved. CDR3 length equals 16 residues. Trimming cost V 2 bases and J 6 bases, with 17 bases left between them. CDR1 is SGHAT and CDR2 is FQNNGV in the germline V gene. As DNA, the CDR3 is TGTGCCAGCAGCTTACCCGGACCCTCTCACTCCAATGAGCAGTTCTTC. It codes for CASSLPGPSHSNEQFF. The entire variable domain, with the rest obtained from reference TRBV11-2 and TRBJ2-1, is as follows: EAGVAQSPRYKIIEKRQSVAFWCNPISGHATLYWYQQILGQGPKLLIQFQNNGVVDDSQLPKDRFSAERLKGVDSTLKIQPAKLEDSAVYLCASSLPGPSHSNEQFFGPGTRLTVL.

This clonotype turned up a few times. The chain couples TRBV14 to TRBJ2-1, with D uncertain. Germline CDR1 is SGHDN and CDR2 is FVKESK. There are 13 residues in the CDR3. The V gene lost 4 bases and the J gene lost 4 bases, with 8 bases spanning the gap. The CDR3 region is CASSRGVYNEQFF. Written as DNA, the CDR3 is TGTGCCAGCAGCCGCGGAGTTTACAATGAGCAGTTCTTC.

The CDR3 here is CASSSPGLAGGPGETQYF. CDR3 bases: TGTGCCAGCAGCTCGCCTGGACTAGCGGGAGGGCCGGGGGAGACCCAGTACTTC. The chain combines TRBV7-2 with TRBJ2-5, with TRBD2 identical over 15 bases. Trimming cost V 4 bases and J 5 bases; bases outside gene matches: 11. The CDR3 is 18 residues long. The germline V gene encodes CDR1 SGHTA and CDR2 FQGNSA.

This clonotype occurred once. The rearrangement joins TRBV6-5 to TRBJ1-1, with D possibly matching TRBD1 (6 bases). V was clipped by 5 bases and J by 10 bases, with 20 bases between them. Germline V gene data show CDR1 as MNHEY and CDR2 as SVGAGI. CDR3 length equals 14 residues. The CDR3 bases are TGTGCCAGCAGTAACAGAGAGCTGGGGGCTGGAGCTTTCTTT. This translates into CASSNRELGAGAFF.

This clonotype has a handful of counts. The CDR3 protein is CASSLTGTSGDEQFF. As DNA, the CDR3 is TGTGCCAGCAGTCTTACCGGGACTAGCGGGGATGAGCAGTTCTTC. This chain links TRBV12-3 or TRBV12-4 with TRBJ2-1; 13 bases map to TRBD2. The CDR3 has 15 amino acids. V lost 5 bases to trimming and J lost 8 bases; unmatched junction nucleotides: 6.

The chain is built from TRBV19 and TRBJ2-1, with 7 bases lining up with TRBD1. The CDR3 totals 14 residues. Trimming took 7 bases from V and 5 from J; bases not matched to a gene: 8. Germline loops: CDR1 LNHDA, CDR2 SQIVND (reference sequence). The DNA of the CDR3 is TGTGCCAGTAATCCTGGGACAGTCAACAATGAGCAGTTCTTC. Amino acids: CASNPGTVNNEQFF.

V and J are TRBV21-1 and TRBJ1-2. TRBV21-1 corresponds to a pseudogene. The CDR3 length is 16 residues. The CDR3 sequence is CASSIFLGLEYYGYTF. As DNA, the CDR3 is TGTGCCAGCAGCATTTTTTTGGGACTCGAGTACTATGGCTACACCTTC.

The rearrangement links TRBV6-2 or TRBV6-3 to TRBJ2-1, with D possibly TRBD2 on 5 matching bases. Trimming left V 0 bases short and J 13 bases short, with 10 bases between. This CDR3 comprises 12 residues. From germline, CDR1 is MNHEY and CDR2 SVGEGT. In nucleotides, the CDR3 is TGTGCCAGCAGTTACTCTCGGGCGGGCCAGTTCTTC. Protein: CASSYSRAGQFF.

The rearrangement joins TRBV12-3 or TRBV12-4 to TRBJ2-4; 9 bases are shared with TRBD2. The CDR3 spans 16 residues. V shed 6 bases, J shed 0 bases, and the junction held 6 bases outside the gene matches. This CDR3 is CASSDTSGLAKNIQYF. The CDR3, as DNA: TGTGCCAGCAGCGATACTAGCGGGTTAGCCAAAAACATTCAGTACTTC.

This clonotype has just a few counts. This chain uses TRBV5-1 with TRBJ2-7, with TRBD1 identical over 8 bases. The CDR3 has 17 amino acids. V lost 0 bases, J lost 0 bases, and 8 bases stayed unmatched. The V gene's germline CDR1 is SGHRS and CDR2 YFSETQ. The CDR3 region is CASSLGGTGRSSYEQYF. DNA of the CDR3: TGCGCCAGCAGCTTGGGGGGGACAGGCCGAAGCTCCTACGAGCAGTACTTC. The full variable domain, with the rest looked up from reference TRBV5-1 and TRBJ2-7, is KAGVTQTPRYLIKTRGQQVTLSCSPISGHRSVSWYQQTPGQGLQFLFEYFSETQRNKGNFPGRFSGRQFSNSRSEMNVSTLELGDSALYLCASSLGGTGRSSYEQYFGPGTRLTVT.

The V call is TRBV7-9, the J call TRBJ2-7, with unresolved D. CDR1 and CDR2 from the germline V gene are SEHNR and FQNEAQ (reference sequence). V shed 0 bases and J shed 6 bases, with 6 bases lying between them. The CDR3 loop spans 12 amino acids. This CDR3 reads CASSLASAEQYF. The CDR3 nucleotides read TGTGCCAGCAGCTTAGCCTCCGCCGAGCAGTACTTC. The full variable domain, completed using reference TRBV7-9 and TRBJ2-7, is DTGVSQNPRHKITKRGQNVTFRCDPISEHNRLYWYRQTLGQGPEFLTYFQNEAQLEKSRLLSDRFSAERPKGSFSTLEIQRTEQGDSAMYLCASSLASAEQYFGPGTRLTVT.

This chain uses TRBV5-4 with TRBJ2-1; D is perhaps TRBD1 (6 bases). Germline V gene data show CDR1 as SGHNT and CDR2 as YYREEE (reference sequence). CDR3 size: 12 residues. V shed 2 bases and J shed 9 bases, with 9 bases lying between them. As DNA, the CDR3 is TGTGCCAGCAGCTTCGGGACATCTGAGCAGTTCTTC. Its translation is CASSFGTSEQFF.

This sequence joins TRBV7-2 and TRBJ2-1; D call uncertain. There are 16 residues in the CDR3. V dropped 4 bases and J dropped 7 bases, with 20 bases sitting between them. Germline CDR1 is SGHTA and CDR2 is FQGNSA. For the CDR3, the DNA is TGTGCCAGCAGCTCCCCAGCTAGGGTGATTCTTAATGAGCAGTTCTTC. Translating it yields CASSSPARVILNEQFF.

This clonotype was found a few times. CDR3 coding DNA: TGCAGCGTTGAATCTTCCTACAATGAGCAGTTCTTC. Translating gives CSVESSYNEQFF. V is TRBV29-1 and J is TRBJ2-1; D uncertain. Trimming cost V 2 bases and J 1 base, with 3 bases left between them. From germline, CDR1 is SQVTM and CDR2 ANQGSEA. The CDR3 totals 12 residues.

J is TRBJ2-7 and V is TRBV6-2 or TRBV6-3; a possible D gene is TRBD2 (6 bases). CDR3 length: 14 amino acids. Trimming left V 4 bases short and J 2 bases short, with 12 bases between. Germline loops: CDR1 MNHEY, CDR2 SVGEGT. The chain's CDR3 is CASSLSGLAYEQYF. The CDR3, as DNA: TGTGCCAGCAGTTTAAGCGGGCTTGCCTACGAGCAGTACTTC.

The chain links TRBV7-6 to TRBJ2-5; 10 nucleotides line up with TRBD2. The CDR3 sequence is 16 residues long. Germline V lookup: CDR1 SGHVS, CDR2 FNYEAQ. The trim removed 3 bases at V and 5 bases at J, leaving 9 bases unmatched. The CDR3 DNA follows: TGTGCCAGCAGCTTGAGAACTAGCGGGATTAGGGAGACCCAGTACTTC. This gives the protein CASSLRTSGIRETQYF.

The chain carries TRBV7-9 and TRBJ2-1; the D is unclear. Germline values: CDR1 SEHNR, CDR2 FQNEAQ (reference sequence). This CDR3 contains 14 residues. V lost 2 bases and J 4 bases, leaving 9 bases between the germline ends. As DNA, the CDR3 is TGTGCCAGCAGCTTAATGGACGTTTACAATGAGCAGTTCTTC. Residues: CASSLMDVYNEQFF.

The rearrangement uses TRBV7-2 and TRBJ1-1; D might be TRBD1 (6 bases). V was cut by 1 base and J by 1 base, with 13 bases left in between. The length of the CDR3 is 16 residues. Germline CDR1 and CDR2: SGHTA and FQGNSA. The CDR3 nucleotides read TGTGCCAGCAGCTTAGGGGACACTAAACCGAACACTGAAGCTTTCTTT. Its translation: CASSLGDTKPNTEAFF.

The genes are TRBV5-1 and TRBJ1-1; TRBD1 matches 7 bases. The junction had 5 bases not matched to a gene; V was cut back by 3 bases and J by 0 bases. Per the germline V gene, CDR1 is SGHRS and CDR2 is YFSETQ. The CDR3 is 15 residues long. DNA of the CDR3: TGCGCCAGCAGCTATGGGACAGAGCTGAACACTGAAGCTTTCTTT. Amino acids: CASSYGTELNTEAFF.

This clonotype came up many times. The chain is built from TRBV7-9 and TRBJ2-1; D gene ambiguous. The germline V gene encodes CDR1 SEHNR and CDR2 FQNEAQ (reference sequence). With 3 bases removed from V and 8 bases from J, the gap between germline ends came to 11 bases. This CDR3 region has 13 residues. The CDR3 nucleotides read TGTGCCAGCAGCTTGGGTTCTGGGGATGAGCAGTTCTTC. Protein product: CASSLGSGDEQFF. The variable domain in full, with the rest retrieved from reference TRBV7-9 and TRBJ2-1, is DTGVSQNPRHKITKRGQNVTFRCDPISEHNRLYWYRQTLGQGPEFLTYFQNEAQLEKSRLLSDRFSAERPKGSFSTLEIQRTEQGDSAMYLCASSLGSGDEQFFGPGTRLTVL.

The genes are TRBV14 and TRBJ2-3; D not resolved. Germline V gene lookup returns CDR1 SGHDN and CDR2 FVKESK. V shed 3 bases and J shed 2 bases, with 6 bases lying between them. There are 13 residues in the CDR3. CDR3 protein: CASSQGNTDTQYF. The CDR3 DNA is TGTGCCAGCAGCCAGGGCAACACAGATACGCAGTATTTT.

This clonotype showed up many times. The J gene is TRBJ2-3, the V gene TRBV5-1; 7 positions agree with TRBD2. Germline CDR1 reads SGHRS; CDR2 reads YFSETQ. V shed 4 bases and J 4 bases; nucleotides not matched to a gene: 6. The CDR3 is made up of 14 amino acids. In DNA form, the CDR3 reads TGCGCCAGCAGCCCCCCTAGCGGAGCAGATACGCAGTATTTT. It yields the protein CASSPPSGADTQYF.

The chain employs TRBV6-2 or TRBV6-3 and TRBJ2-1, with D perhaps TRBD1 or TRBD2 (5 bases each). CDR3 length: 13 residues. Looked up from germline, CDR1 is MNHEY and CDR2 is SVGEGT. Trimming pared 7 bases from V and 4 bases from J, leaving 11 bases between. For the CDR3, the DNA is TGTGCCAGCAACGGGGCAGGGTACAATGAGCAGTTCTTC. Encoded protein: CASNGAGYNEQFF.

This clonotype was recorded a few times. The V gene is TRBV5-5, the J gene TRBJ2-1; 7 bases map to TRBD1. Germline V gene lookup returns CDR1 SGHKS and CDR2 YYEKEE (reference sequence). Trimming took 3 bases from V and 10 from J; bases not matched to a gene: 1. The CDR3 is made up of 11 amino acids. The CDR3 bases are TGTGCCAGCAGCTGGGGACAGGAGCAGTTCTTC. Translation gives CASSWGQEQFF.

The V and J genes are TRBV7-6 and TRBJ1-3; 9 positions match TRBD1. V trimming: 0 bases; J trimming: 2 bases; junction bases outside the gene matches: 5. The germline gives CDR1 SGHVS, CDR2 FNYEAQ. The CDR3 contains 17 residues. The CDR3 nucleotides read TGTGCCAGCAGCTTAGCGATGGGACAGGGAGCTGGAAACACCATATATTTT. Translation gives CASSLAMGQGAGNTIYF.

The rearrangement joins TRBV6-5 to TRBJ2-1; TRBD2 is a possible D gene (7 bases). Germline-derived CDR1 and CDR2 are MNHEY and SVGAGI. CDR3 length: 15 residues. Trimming removed 2 bases at V and 0 bases at J, with 8 bases between. CDR3 nucleotides: TGTGCCAGCAGTTACGCGGGGGCCTCCTACAATGAGCAGTTCTTC. It codes for CASSYAGASYNEQFF.

The table lists this clonotype with a few counts. This chain connects TRBV10-3 to TRBJ2-5, with 8 bases identical to TRBD1. The ends lost 4 bases at V and 1 base at J; junction bases unmatched: 11. From germline, CDR1 is ENHRY and CDR2 SYGVKD. The CDR3 loop spans 17 amino acids. In nucleotides, the CDR3 is TGTGCCATCAGTGTGTACAATCGGGACAGGATCCAAGAGACCCAGTACTTC. Its translation: CAISVYNRDRIQETQYF.

This clonotype turned up a few times. The chain links TRBV4-1 to TRBJ2-1, with TRBD2 matching 10 bases. Germline V gene data show CDR1 as MGHRA and CDR2 as YSYEKL. CDR3 length equals 14 residues. The V and J ends lost 0 bases and 10 bases, in that order; junction bases with no gene match: 3. The CDR3 region has the DNA TGCGCCAGCAGCCAAGACCCGACTAGCGGGGAGCAGTTCTTC. It is translated as CASSQDPTSGEQFF.

The chain has TRBV6-1 and TRBJ2-1, with TRBD2 as a possible D gene (5 bases). Trimming left V 3 bases short and J 4 bases short, with 13 bases between. Germline V gene data show CDR1 as MNHNS and CDR2 as SASEGT. The CDR3 has 15 amino acids. The DNA of the CDR3 is TGTGCCAGCAGTGAGGACGGCACGGGGTACAATGAGCAGTTCTTC. Translating it yields CASSEDGTGYNEQFF.

This clonotype was counted a few times. This chain links TRBV6-5 with TRBJ2-3; 11 nucleotides match TRBD2. V lost 6 bases, J lost 4 bases, and 6 bases stayed unmatched. Germline assignment: CDR1 MNHEY and CDR2 SVGAGI. CDR3 length: 15 amino acids. Here the CDR3 reads CASRNSGRAADTQYF. CDR3 in DNA: TGTGCCAGCAGGAATAGCGGGAGGGCCGCAGATACGCAGTATTTT.